This T cell receptor beta chain was identified in a study of blood T cells in healthy people across ages. CDR3 length equals 15 residues. Germline CDR1 is MNHNY and CDR2 is SVGAGI (reference sequence). The V and J ends lost 1 base and 4 bases respectively, with 12 bases between them. Healthy Caucasian individuals from Russia aged about 6 to 95 were enrolled as donors. With a J-beta primer mix and a sample-barcoded 5' primer, a second PCR ran about 7 to 12 cycles. A 12-random-nucleotide template-switch adaptor tagged each cDNA molecule. TCRdb re-analysed the 5' RACE reads in MiXCR, keeping a single row per CDR3 protein. The data show 790,000 or so distinct CDR3 sequences, with more than 50% seen just once and about a quarter held by the top ten. Notes on this clonotype: As yet, its antigen is unknown.

Study results and caveats: Unknown CMV status may confound age-related changes in expanded clones. Unsorted PBMC input precluded a conclusive naive versus antigen-experienced comparison.

The chain carries TRBV6-6 and TRBJ2-3; D gene ambiguous. The source of this sequence is a man in his forties in good health. Specimen: blood. The CDR3 is CASSYYPPDPDTQYF. The CDR3 DNA follows: TGTGCCAGCAGTTACTACCCTCCCGATCCAGATACGCAGTATTTT.